This paragraph covers one TCR beta chain sequence. Only in-frame clones appear in the TCRdb table, and some are missing; sequencing was by immunoSEQ multiplex PCR. Of over 200,000 clones listed, around four fifths are singletons. The sample originates from a study of blood T cell repertoires in COVID-19. Background on the study: Spain, Italy and the United States supplied samples that represented acute and convalescent COVID-19. The cDNA or gDNA used as material had been derived from T cells, B-cell-depleted T cells, or PBMCs.

The source material was peripheral blood. The source of this sequence is a man older than 75 with acute or convalescent COVID-19.

This chain's CDR3 is CASSLGSTTPGKNIQYF. DNA for the CDR3: TGTGCCAGCAGCTTGGGATCTACTACGCCGGGCAAAAACATTCAGTACTTC. The gene calls are TRBV5-4 and TRBJ2-4; no clear D. V lost 0 bases and J lost 3, with 16 bases in between. The CDR3 runs 17 residues. Germline V gene sequence: CDR1 SGHNT, CDR2 YYREEE (reference sequence).